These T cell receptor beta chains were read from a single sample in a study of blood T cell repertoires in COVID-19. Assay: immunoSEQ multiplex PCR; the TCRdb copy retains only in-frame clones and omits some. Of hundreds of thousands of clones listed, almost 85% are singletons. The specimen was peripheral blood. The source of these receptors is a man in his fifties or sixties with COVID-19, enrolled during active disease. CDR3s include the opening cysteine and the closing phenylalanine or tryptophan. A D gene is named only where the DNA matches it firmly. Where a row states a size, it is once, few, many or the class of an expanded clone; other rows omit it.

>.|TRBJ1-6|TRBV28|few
CASSQWTEWGSYNSPLHF
TGTGCCAGCAGTCAATGGACAGAGTGGGGCTCCTATAATTCACCCCTCCACTTT
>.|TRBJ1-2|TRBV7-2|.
CASSFRARTGGDYGYTF
TGTGCCAGCAGCTTTAGGGCCCGAACGGGGGGAGACTATGGCTACACCTTC
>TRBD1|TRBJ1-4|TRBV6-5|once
CASKKTGLAEKLFF
TGTGCCAGCAAAAAGACAGGGCTTGCTGAAAAACTGTTTTTT
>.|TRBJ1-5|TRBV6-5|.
CASREGTGNQPQHF
TGTGCCAGCAGGGAGGGGACCGGCAATCAGCCCCAGCATTTT
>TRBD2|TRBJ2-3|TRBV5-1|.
CASSLAGTSDADTQYF
TGCGCCAGCAGCTTGGCCGGGACTAGCGACGCAGATACGCAGTATTTT
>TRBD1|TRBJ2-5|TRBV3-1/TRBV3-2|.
CASSLDRGETQYF
TGTGCCAGCAGCCTGGACAGGGGAGAGACCCAGTACTTC
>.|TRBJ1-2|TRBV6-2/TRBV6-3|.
CASSYRQIYTF
TGTGCCAGCAGTTACAGACAAATCTACACCTTC
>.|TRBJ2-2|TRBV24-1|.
CATSGTATGELFF
TGTGCCACCAGTGGTACAGCCACCGGGGAGCTGTTTTTT
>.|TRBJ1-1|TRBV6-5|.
CASKMYREWGEAFF
TGTGCCAGCAAAATGTATAGGGAGTGGGGTGAAGCTTTCTTT
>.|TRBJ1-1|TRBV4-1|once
CASSQVGLPSTEAFF
TGCGCCAGCAGCCAAGTGGGCCTACCGAGCACTGAAGCTTTCTTT
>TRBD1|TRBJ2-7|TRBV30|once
CAWSIDRHGDRGMEYF
TGTGCCTGGAGTATCGACCGACACGGGGACAGGGGGATGGAGTACTTC
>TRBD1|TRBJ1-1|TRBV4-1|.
CASSQVGQASTEAFF
TGCGCCAGCAGCCAAGTTGGACAGGCCTCCACTGAAGCTTTCTTT
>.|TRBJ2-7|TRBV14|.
CASSQYNAPSSYEQYF
TGTGCCAGCAGCCAATATAATGCCCCTAGCTCCTACGAGCAGTACTTC
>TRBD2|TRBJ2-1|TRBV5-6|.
CASSRDYYNEQFF
TGTGCCAGCAGCCGGGACTACTACAATGAGCAGTTCTTC
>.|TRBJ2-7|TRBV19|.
CASSTPDNLEQYF
TGTGCCAGTAGTACCCCGGACAATCTCGAGCAGTACTTC
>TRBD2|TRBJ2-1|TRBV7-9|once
CASSSGTSVSEQFF
TGTGCCAGCAGCTCCGGGACTAGCGTAAGTGAGCAGTTCTTC
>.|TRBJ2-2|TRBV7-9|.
CASSLARLFNTGELFF
TGTGCCAGCAGCTTAGCGCGCTTATTCAACACCGGGGAGCTGTTTTTT
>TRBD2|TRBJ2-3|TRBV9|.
CASSALGRADTQYF
TGTGCCAGCAGCGCCCTTGGGAGGGCAGATACGCAGTATTTT
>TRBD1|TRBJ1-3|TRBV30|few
CAWGTAYSGNTIYF
TGTGCCTGGGGGACAGCCTACTCTGGAAACACCATATATTTT
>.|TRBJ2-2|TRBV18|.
CASSRQDGGLFF
TGTGCCAGCTCACGTCAGGACGGGGGGCTGTTTTTT
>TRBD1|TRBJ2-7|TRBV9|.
CASSPGTGVVREQYF
TGTGCCAGCAGCCCCGGGACAGGGGTAGTACGGGAGCAGTACTTC
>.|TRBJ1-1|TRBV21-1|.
CASRPGQRMNTEAFF
TGTGCCAGCAGACCGGGACAGAGAATGAACACTGAAGCTTTCTTT
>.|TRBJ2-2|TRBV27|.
CASGILAGELFF
TGTGCCAGCGGAATACTAGCCGGGGAGCTGTTTTTT
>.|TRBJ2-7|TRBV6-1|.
CASSEIGGRSYEQYF
TGTGCCAGCAGTGAAATTGGTGGGAGGTCCTACGAGCAGTACTTC
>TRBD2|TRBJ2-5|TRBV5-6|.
CASSLGLAAQETQYF
TGTGCCAGCAGTTTGGGACTAGCGGCACAAGAGACCCAGTACTTC
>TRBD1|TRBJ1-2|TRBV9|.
CASSLQGGYTF
TGTGCCAGCAGCTTACAGGGGGGCTACACCTTC
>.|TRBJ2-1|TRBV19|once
CASGGPPSGYNEQFF
TGTGCCAGCGGGGGACCGCCCAGCGGCTACAATGAGCAGTTCTTC
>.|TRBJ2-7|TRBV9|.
CASSVGLRGPHEQYF
TGTGCCAGCAGCGTAGGGCTACGGGGTCCCCACGAGCAGTACTTC
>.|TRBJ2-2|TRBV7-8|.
CASSLDLVAGPNTGELFF
TGTGCCAGCAGCTTAGATTTGGTGGCGGGGCCGAACACCGGGGAGCTGTTTTTT
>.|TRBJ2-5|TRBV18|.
CASSPTGPPAETQYF
TGTGCCAGCTCACCCACAGGGCCCCCGGCGGAGACCCAGTACTTC